A selection of T cell receptor beta chains follows, all from one sample in a study of blood T cell repertoires in COVID-19. This table comes from immunoSEQ multiplex PCR, and its TCRdb copy is limited to in-frame clones, with some not included. This sample has about 300,000 clones; around 89% occur once, and the top ten carry about 6%. Sample: peripheral blood. These receptor sequences come from a young man who had recovered from COVID-19. CDR3s include the opening cysteine and the closing phenylalanine or tryptophan. A D gene is named only where the DNA matches it firmly. The size entry is marked missing in some rows and otherwise reads once, few, many or a size class.

J gene | clone size | D gene | V gene | CDR3 DNA | CDR3 protein
TRBJ2-1 | few | - | TRBV7-3 | TGTGCCAGCAGCTTAAGTAGCTCCTACAATGAGCAGTTCTTC | CASSLSSSYNEQFF
TRBJ1-2 | - | - | TRBV5-1 | TGCGCCAGCAGCCCAGGACAGAACTATGGCTACACCTTC | CASSPGQNYGYTF
TRBJ2-5 | - | - | TRBV7-9 | TGTGCCAGCAGCTTAGCCGATTTAACCCGGGACATACAAGAGACCCAGTACTTC | CASSLADLTRDIQETQYF
TRBJ2-1 | - | TRBD2 | TRBV15 | TGTGCCACTAGGCGGGAGACTAGCACAAATGAGCAGTTCTTC | CATRRETSTNEQFF
TRBJ1-5 | - | TRBD1 | TRBV27 | TGTGCCAGCAGTCTCGGGACAGGGCGAAGGGATCAGCCCCAGCATTTT | CASSLGTGRRDQPQHF
TRBJ1-4 | - | - | TRBV7-9 | TGTGCCAGCAGCTTAGGAGGGTGGAATGAAAAACTGTTTTTT | CASSLGGWNEKLFF
TRBJ1-4 | once | - | TRBV13 | TGTGCCAGCAGCGTCAGGGGAACTAATGAAAAACTGTTTTTT | CASSVRGTNEKLFF
TRBJ2-7 | - | - | TRBV29-1 | TGCAGCGTTGAGGGGGGTCCCTCCTACGAGCAGTACTTC | CSVEGGPSYEQYF
TRBJ1-1 | - | - | TRBV3-1/TRBV3-2 | TGTGCCAGCAGCCCGAGTAGAGGGATGAACACTGAAGCTTTCTTT | CASSPSRGMNTEAFF
TRBJ2-1 | - | - | TRBV5-6 | TGTGCCAGCAGCCGGGACTGGGATGAGCAGTTCTTC | CASSRDWDEQFF
TRBJ1-6 | - | TRBD1 | TRBV27 | TGTGCCAGCAGTCGGGACAGCGTTTGGTCACCCCTCCACTTT | CASSRDSVWSPLHF
TRBJ2-1 | - | TRBD1 | TRBV5-8 | TGTGCCAGCAGCGCCGGGACAGGGGAATACAATGAGCAGTTCTTC | CASSAGTGEYNEQFF
TRBJ1-5 | - | TRBD1 | TRBV9 | TGTGCCAGCAGCGAGACAGGGCTAGGTCAGCCCCAGCATTTT | CASSETGLGQPQHF
TRBJ2-7 | - | - | TRBV5-1 | TGCGCCAGCAGCGGTGCCGGGACAAGCCCCTACGAGCAGTACTTC | CASSGAGTSPYEQYF
TRBJ2-1 | - | TRBD2 | TRBV4-1 | TGCGCCAGCAGCCACGGGGGGAACAATGAGCAGTTCTTC | CASSHGGNNEQFF
TRBJ2-7 | - | TRBD2 | TRBV18 | TGTGCCAGCTCACCAGGACTAGCGGGAGCCACCTCCTACGAGCAGTACTTC | CASSPGLAGATSYEQYF
TRBJ1-2 | - | TRBD1 | TRBV2 | TGTGCCAGCAGGCAGGGACAGAACTATGGCTACACCTTC | CASRQGQNYGYTF
TRBJ2-1 | - | - | TRBV7-2 | TGTGTCAGCAGCTTAAATAGGGGTAGGGGTACAATCGATGAGCAGTTCTTC | CVSSLNRGRGTIDEQFF
TRBJ1-5 | once | - | TRBV27 | TGTGCCAGCAGTTTAGGAGGAGGGCCCCAGCATTTT | CASSLGGGPQHF
TRBJ2-1 | - | - | TRBV5-6 | TGTGCCAGCAGCTTTGCAGGATCAAGCTCCTACAATGAGCAGTTCTTC | CASSFAGSSSYNEQFF
TRBJ1-2 | - | - | TRBV4-2 | TGTGCCAGCAGCACCCCGACAGGACCCAACTATGGCTACACCTTC | CASSTPTGPNYGYTF
TRBJ2-7 | - | - | TRBV11-2 | TGTGCCAGCAGCTTTGGCGGGCCCCTCCTGGAGCAGTACTTC | CASSFGGPLLEQYF
TRBJ2-6 | - | - | TRBV4-3 | TGCGCCAGCAGCCAAGATGGTGGTCAGGGGGCCAACGTCCTGACTTTC | CASSQDGGQGANVLTF
TRBJ1-2 | - | TRBD1 | TRBV10-3 | TGTGCCTCCCGGGACAGGAATAACTATGGCTACACCTTC | CASRDRNNYGYTF
TRBJ2-6 | - | - | TRBV4-1 | TGCGCCAGCAGCCAAGTGGGGGCAGCGGCCAACGTCCTGACTTTC | CASSQVGAAANVLTF
TRBJ2-5 | - | TRBD2 | TRBV7-9 | TGTGCCAGCAGCTCCGGGAGGGGGGGGCAAGAGACCCAGTACTTC | CASSSGRGGQETQYF
TRBJ2-1 | - | - | TRBV24-1 | TGTGCCACCAGTGATTTAGCTCAAAATGAGCAGTTCTTC | CATSDLAQNEQFF
TRBJ1-2 | - | - | TRBV5-4 | TGTGCCAGCAGCTTGTATATGGGGGCGAACGGCTACACCTTC | CASSLYMGANGYTF
TRBJ2-7 | - | - | TRBV15 | TGTGCCACCAGCCTAGGCGGTCAGGGCTCCTACGAGCAGTACTTC | CATSLGGQGSYEQYF
TRBJ1-1 | - | - | TRBV5-1 | TGCGCCAGCAGCTTGGTGGGCAACATGAACACTGAAGCTTTCTTT | CASSLVGNMNTEAFF
TRBJ2-3 | once | - | TRBV19 | TGTGCCAGTAGTAGCCCCGAGGTGGTAGATACGCAGTATTTT | CASSSPEVVDTQYF
TRBJ2-2 | - | TRBD2 | TRBV19 | TGTGCCAGTAGCCCCCGGGGGGTTTCGAACACCGGGGAGCTGTTTTTT | CASSPRGVSNTGELFF
TRBJ2-7 | - | TRBD1 | TRBV29-1 | TGCAGCGCAACAGGGGGCGCAAGCTACGAGCAGTACTTC | CSATGGASYEQYF
TRBJ2-3 | - | TRBD2 | TRBV11-3 | TGTGCCAGCAGCTCCGGGACTAGCGAGACCACAGATACGCAGTATTTT | CASSSGTSETTDTQYF
TRBJ1-1 | - | - | TRBV7-8 | TGTGCCAGCAGCTTATCGGGGTCGAACACTGAAGCTTTCTTT | CASSLSGSNTEAFF
TRBJ1-5 | - | - | TRBV20-1 | TGCAGTGCTAGTATCCCTAATCAGCCCCAGCATTTT | CSASIPNQPQHF
TRBJ1-2 | - | - | TRBV14 | TGTGCCAGCAGCCAAGTGCGGGGGGACTATGGCTACACCTTC | CASSQVRGDYGYTF
TRBJ2-1 | - | TRBD2 | TRBV6-5 | TGTGCCAGCAGTTACTCGACTAGCGGGAGGGCCTATGAGCAGTTCTTC | CASSYSTSGRAYEQFF
TRBJ1-4 | - | - | TRBV6-2/TRBV6-3 | TGTGCCAGCAGTGACATAATGAAACTGTTTTTT | CASSDIMKLFF
TRBJ1-1 | - | TRBD1 | TRBV18 | TGTGCCAGCTCACAGGGACAGGGGGCGCGGGACACTGAAGCTTTCTTT | CASSQGQGARDTEAFF
TRBJ1-1 | - | - | TRBV12-3/TRBV12-4 | TGTGCCAGCAGCCAGGGCCTGAACACTGAAGCTTTCTTT | CASSQGLNTEAFF